This is a list of T cell receptor beta chains from one sample in a study of T cells after yellow fever vaccination. TCRdb reanalysed the 5' RACE reads using MiXCR and keeps one entry per CDR3 protein. The table records some 500,000 distinct CDR3 sequences, 13% of them present only once. The source material was PBMCs, sampled on the day of the yellow fever booster vaccination. These receptors were obtained from a man aged 30-40 years who received the YFV17D yellow fever vaccine. Each CDR3 is given with its conserved first and last residue. A D gene is named only where the DNA matches it firmly.

v_call: TRBV10-3; j_call: TRBJ2-3; cdr3_length: 14; d_call: TRBD1; cdr3_aa: CATEKDRGIDTQYF
v_call: TRBV20-1; j_call: TRBJ2-5; cdr3_length: 14; d_call: TRBD1; cdr3_aa: CSAQPPTGGETQYF
v_call: TRBV6-2/TRBV6-3; j_call: TRBJ2-7; cdr3_length: 13; d_call: TRBD1; cdr3_aa: CASTGQGRYEQYF
v_call: TRBV7-2; j_call: TRBJ2-2; cdr3_length: 12; d_call: -; cdr3_aa: CASSAFTGELFF
v_call: TRBV5-5; j_call: TRBJ2-7; cdr3_length: 14; d_call: TRBD1; cdr3_aa: CASSFGQGIYEQYF
v_call: TRBV7-2; j_call: TRBJ2-7; cdr3_length: 15; d_call: -; cdr3_aa: CASSLAGSTAYEQYF
v_call: TRBV28; j_call: TRBJ1-5; cdr3_length: 15; d_call: TRBD1; cdr3_aa: CASSFGTGPFQPQHF
v_call: TRBV20-1; j_call: TRBJ1-6; cdr3_length: 13; d_call: -; cdr3_aa: CSASAGLNSPLHF
v_call: TRBV2; j_call: TRBJ2-1; cdr3_length: 16; d_call: TRBD2; cdr3_aa: CASIRTSETYYNKQFF
v_call: TRBV24-1; j_call: TRBJ2-2; cdr3_length: 14; d_call: TRBD2; cdr3_aa: CATGLASNTGELFF
v_call: TRBV29-1; j_call: TRBJ2-1; cdr3_length: 14; d_call: TRBD2; cdr3_aa: CSVNSGTSYNEQFF
v_call: TRBV20-1; j_call: TRBJ1-2; cdr3_length: 14; d_call: -; cdr3_aa: CSAKAASPSYGYTF
v_call: TRBV10-3; j_call: TRBJ2-1; cdr3_length: 14; d_call: -; cdr3_aa: CAISESTDVNEQFF
v_call: TRBV20-1; j_call: TRBJ2-1; cdr3_length: 16; d_call: TRBD2; cdr3_aa: CSARDQLAGGSNEQFF
v_call: TRBV7-9; j_call: TRBJ2-3; cdr3_length: 14; d_call: -; cdr3_aa: CASGIGTSTDTQYF
v_call: TRBV12-3/TRBV12-4; j_call: TRBJ1-5; cdr3_length: 15; d_call: -; cdr3_aa: CASSPRQNSNQPQHF
v_call: TRBV2; j_call: TRBJ2-1; cdr3_length: 15; d_call: TRBD2; cdr3_aa: CAIPSRTSGYNEQFF
v_call: TRBV29-1; j_call: TRBJ2-1; cdr3_length: 15; d_call: TRBD2; cdr3_aa: CSVIGLGDSYNEQFF
v_call: TRBV10-3; j_call: TRBJ2-2; cdr3_length: 14; d_call: -; cdr3_aa: CAINGGTSTGELFF
v_call: TRBV9; j_call: TRBJ2-1; cdr3_length: 14; d_call: -; cdr3_aa: CASSVARGYNEQFF
v_call: TRBV5-4; j_call: TRBJ1-1; cdr3_length: 14; d_call: -; cdr3_aa: CASSLVGSNTEAFF
v_call: TRBV6-5; j_call: TRBJ2-7; cdr3_length: 16; d_call: TRBD2; cdr3_aa: CASSYSVLAGPYEQYF
v_call: TRBV20-1; j_call: TRBJ1-1; cdr3_length: 11; d_call: TRBD1; cdr3_aa: CNTGVNTEAFF
v_call: TRBV18; j_call: TRBJ2-1; cdr3_length: 15; d_call: TRBD2; cdr3_aa: CASSLSPGLANEQFF
v_call: TRBV20-1; j_call: TRBJ2-1; cdr3_length: 11; d_call: -; cdr3_aa: CSVRQYNEQFF
v_call: TRBV5-1; j_call: TRBJ2-1; cdr3_length: 15; d_call: -; cdr3_aa: CASSLESGSYNEQFF
v_call: TRBV2; j_call: TRBJ2-1; cdr3_length: 16; d_call: TRBD2; cdr3_aa: CASELTSGVMRGEQFF
v_call: TRBV9; j_call: TRBJ2-3; cdr3_length: 16; d_call: -; cdr3_aa: CASSVVGQPYTDTQYF
v_call: TRBV5-1; j_call: TRBJ1-5; cdr3_length: 14; d_call: -; cdr3_aa: CASSFSGPNQPQHF
v_call: TRBV20-1; j_call: TRBJ2-7; cdr3_length: 12; d_call: -; cdr3_aa: CSARLHSHEQYF
v_call: TRBV7-2; j_call: TRBJ2-1; cdr3_length: 14; d_call: -; cdr3_aa: CASSLSRSVDEQFF
v_call: TRBV27; j_call: TRBJ2-1; cdr3_length: 12; d_call: TRBD2; cdr3_aa: CASSPGTSLEFF
v_call: TRBV15; j_call: TRBJ2-2; cdr3_length: 15; d_call: -; cdr3_aa: CATSRDREPTGELFF
v_call: TRBV20-1; j_call: TRBJ2-2; cdr3_length: 15; d_call: TRBD2; cdr3_aa: CSARGTSGGTGELFF
v_call: TRBV6-1; j_call: TRBJ1-1; cdr3_length: 16; d_call: -; cdr3_aa: CASSEPGQGVNTEAFF
v_call: TRBV12-3/TRBV12-4; j_call: TRBJ2-2; cdr3_length: 13; d_call: -; cdr3_aa: CASIPGDTGELFF
v_call: TRBV11-3; j_call: TRBJ2-2; cdr3_length: 13; d_call: -; cdr3_aa: CASSIIAGGELFF
v_call: TRBV5-1; j_call: TRBJ2-1; cdr3_length: 14; d_call: -; cdr3_aa: CASNRAGSYNEQFF
v_call: TRBV6-1; j_call: TRBJ2-5; cdr3_length: 18; d_call: TRBD1; cdr3_aa: CASSKTGTGVLRLQTQYF
v_call: TRBV4-2; j_call: TRBJ1-1; cdr3_length: 14; d_call: -; cdr3_aa: CASSPGGVDTEAFF
v_call: TRBV5-1; j_call: TRBJ2-7; cdr3_length: 14; d_call: -; cdr3_aa: CASSLAQHSYEQYF
v_call: TRBV5-6; j_call: TRBJ2-1; cdr3_length: 15; d_call: TRBD2; cdr3_aa: CASTPISGGLNEQFF